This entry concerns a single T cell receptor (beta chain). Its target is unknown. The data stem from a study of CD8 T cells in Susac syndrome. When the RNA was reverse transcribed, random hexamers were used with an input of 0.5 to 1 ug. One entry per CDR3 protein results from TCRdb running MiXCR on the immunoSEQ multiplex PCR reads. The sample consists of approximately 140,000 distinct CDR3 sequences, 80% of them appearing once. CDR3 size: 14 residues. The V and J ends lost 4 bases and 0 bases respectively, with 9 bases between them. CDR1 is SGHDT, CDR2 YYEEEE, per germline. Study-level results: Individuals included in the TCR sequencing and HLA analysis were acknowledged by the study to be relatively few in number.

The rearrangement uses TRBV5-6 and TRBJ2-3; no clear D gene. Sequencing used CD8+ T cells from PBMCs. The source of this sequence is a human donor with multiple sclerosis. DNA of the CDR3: TGTGCCAGCAGCCCGAAAGGAAGCACAGATACGCAGTATTTT. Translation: CASSPKGSTDTQYF. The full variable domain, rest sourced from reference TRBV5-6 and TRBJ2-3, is DAGVTQSPTHLIKTRGQQVTLRCSPKSGHDTVSWYQQALGQGPQFIFQYYEEEERQRGNFPDRFSGHQFPNYSSELNVNALLLGDSALYLCASSPKGSTDTQYFGPGTRLTVL.